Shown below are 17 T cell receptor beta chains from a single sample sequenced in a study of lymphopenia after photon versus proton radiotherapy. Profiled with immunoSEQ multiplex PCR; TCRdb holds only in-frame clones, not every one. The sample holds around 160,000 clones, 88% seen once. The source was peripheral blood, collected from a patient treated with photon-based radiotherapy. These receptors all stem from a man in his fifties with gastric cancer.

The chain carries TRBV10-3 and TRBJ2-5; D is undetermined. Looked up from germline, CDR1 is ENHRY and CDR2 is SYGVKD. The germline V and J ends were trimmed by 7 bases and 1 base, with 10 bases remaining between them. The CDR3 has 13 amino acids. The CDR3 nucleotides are TGTGCCATCAAATCTGGAGCCCAAGAGACCCAGTACTTC. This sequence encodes CAIKSGAQETQYF.

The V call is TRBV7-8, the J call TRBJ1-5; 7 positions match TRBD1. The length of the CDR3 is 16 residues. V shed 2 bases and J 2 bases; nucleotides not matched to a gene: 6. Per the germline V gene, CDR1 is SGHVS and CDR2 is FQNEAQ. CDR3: CASSLLQGGGNQPQHF. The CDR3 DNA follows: TGTGCCAGCAGCTTATTGCAGGGGGGAGGCAATCAGCCCCAGCATTTT. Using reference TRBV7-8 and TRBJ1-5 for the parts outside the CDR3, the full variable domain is GAGVSQSPRYKVAKRGQDVALRCDPISGHVSLFWYQQALGQGPEFLTYFQNEAQLDKSGLPSDRFFAERPEGSVSTLKIQRTQQEDSAVYLCASSLLQGGGNQPQHFGDGTRLSIL.

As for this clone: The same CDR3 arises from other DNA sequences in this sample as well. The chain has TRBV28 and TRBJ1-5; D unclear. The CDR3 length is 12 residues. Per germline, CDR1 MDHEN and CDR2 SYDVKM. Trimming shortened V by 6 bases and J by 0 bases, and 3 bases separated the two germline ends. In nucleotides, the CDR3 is TGTGCCAGCAGCACTAGCAATCAGCCCCAGCATTTT. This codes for CASSTSNQPQHF.

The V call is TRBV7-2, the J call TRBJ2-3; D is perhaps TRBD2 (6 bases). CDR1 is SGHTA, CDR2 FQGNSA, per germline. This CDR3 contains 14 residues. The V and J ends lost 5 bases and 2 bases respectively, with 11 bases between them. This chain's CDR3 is CASSRGLTTDTQYF. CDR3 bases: TGTGCCAGCAGCCGGGGACTTACCACAGATACGCAGTATTTT.

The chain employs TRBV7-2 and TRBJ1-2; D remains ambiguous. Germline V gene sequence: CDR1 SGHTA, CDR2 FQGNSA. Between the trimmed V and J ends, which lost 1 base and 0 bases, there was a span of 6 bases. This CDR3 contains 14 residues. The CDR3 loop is CASSLERTNYGYTF. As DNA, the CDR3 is TGTGCCAGCAGCTTAGAACGTACTAACTATGGCTACACCTTC.

Written as DNA, the CDR3 is TGTGCCAGCAGCGTTAGCGGGAGGGCCACAGATACGCAGTATTTT. Encoded protein: CASSVSGRATDTQYF. The J gene is TRBJ2-3, the V gene TRBV5-8, with 11 nucleotides matching TRBD2. Germline loops: CDR1 SGHTS, CDR2 YDEGEE. The CDR3 loop spans 15 amino acids. V dropped 4 bases and J dropped 2; count of bases not matched to a gene: 3.

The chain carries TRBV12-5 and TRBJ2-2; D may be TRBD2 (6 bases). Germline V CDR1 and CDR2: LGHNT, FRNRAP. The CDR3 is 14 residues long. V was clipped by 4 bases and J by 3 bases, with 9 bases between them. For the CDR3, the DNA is TGTGCTAGTGGTTATAGCGGAGACACCGGGGAGCTGTTTTTT. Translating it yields CASGYSGDTGELFF.

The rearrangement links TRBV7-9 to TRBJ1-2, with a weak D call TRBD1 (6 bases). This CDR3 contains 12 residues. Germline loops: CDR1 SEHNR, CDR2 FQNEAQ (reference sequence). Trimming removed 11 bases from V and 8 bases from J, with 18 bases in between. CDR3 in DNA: TGTGCCGTTCCAGTACAGGGTGGGGGCTACACCTTC. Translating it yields CAVPVQGGGYTF.

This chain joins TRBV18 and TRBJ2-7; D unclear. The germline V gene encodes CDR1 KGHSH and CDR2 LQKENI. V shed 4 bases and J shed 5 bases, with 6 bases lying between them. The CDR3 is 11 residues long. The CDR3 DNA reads TGTGCCAGCTCACAAGAGGACGAGCAGTACTTC. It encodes CASSQEDEQYF.

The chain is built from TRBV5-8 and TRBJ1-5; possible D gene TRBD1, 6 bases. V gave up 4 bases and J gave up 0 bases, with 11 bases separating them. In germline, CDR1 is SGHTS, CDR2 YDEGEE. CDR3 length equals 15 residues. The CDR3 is CASSLGQFSNQPQHF. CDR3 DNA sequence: TGTGCCAGCAGCCTCGGACAGTTTAGCAATCAGCCCCAGCATTTT.

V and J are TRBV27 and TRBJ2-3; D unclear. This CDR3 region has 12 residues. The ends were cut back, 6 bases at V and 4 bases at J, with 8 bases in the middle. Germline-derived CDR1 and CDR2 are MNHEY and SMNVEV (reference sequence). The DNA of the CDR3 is TGTGCCAGCAGGGACCCCTCAGATACGCAGTATTTT. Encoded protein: CASRDPSDTQYF.

Here the CDR3 DNA reads TGTGCCAGCAGCTTGGCGGGACAGGGGGCGTCTGGAAACACCATATATTTT. It codes for CASSLAGQGASGNTIYF. V is TRBV5-6 and J is TRBJ1-3; 12 bases are a match to TRBD1. The germline V gene has CDR1 SGHDT and CDR2 YYEEEE. The CDR3 is 17 residues long. The junction had 2 bases not matched to a gene; V was cut back by 0 bases and J by 1 base.

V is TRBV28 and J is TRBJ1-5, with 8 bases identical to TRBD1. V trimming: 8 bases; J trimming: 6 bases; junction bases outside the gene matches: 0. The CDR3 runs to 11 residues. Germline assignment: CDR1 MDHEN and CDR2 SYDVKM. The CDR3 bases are TGTGCCAGCCAGGGGGCTCAGCCCCAGCATTTT. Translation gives CASQGAQPQHF.

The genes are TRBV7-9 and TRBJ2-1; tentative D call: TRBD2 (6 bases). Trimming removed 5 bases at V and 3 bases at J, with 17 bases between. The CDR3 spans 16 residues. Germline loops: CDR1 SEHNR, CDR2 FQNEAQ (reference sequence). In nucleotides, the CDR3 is TGTGCCAGCAGCCCCAGGCGAGCGGGTAACTACAATGAGCAGTTCTTC. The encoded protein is CASSPRRAGNYNEQFF.

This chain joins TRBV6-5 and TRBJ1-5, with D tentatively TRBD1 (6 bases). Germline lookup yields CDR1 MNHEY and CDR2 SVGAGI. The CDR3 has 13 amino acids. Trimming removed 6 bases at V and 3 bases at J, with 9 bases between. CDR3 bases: TGTGCCAGCAGCAGGGGCCTCAATCAGCCCCAGCATTTT. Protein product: CASSRGLNQPQHF.

In DNA, the CDR3 is TGTGCCAGCAGCTTAGAGGCTAGCGGGAGCCACGAGCAGTACTTC. Residues: CASSLEASGSHEQYF. The chain has TRBV7-2 and TRBJ2-7; 10 bases are shared with TRBD2. Germline values: CDR1 SGHTA, CDR2 FQGNSA. This CDR3 contains 15 residues. The trim removed 1 base at V and 5 bases at J, leaving 5 bases unmatched.

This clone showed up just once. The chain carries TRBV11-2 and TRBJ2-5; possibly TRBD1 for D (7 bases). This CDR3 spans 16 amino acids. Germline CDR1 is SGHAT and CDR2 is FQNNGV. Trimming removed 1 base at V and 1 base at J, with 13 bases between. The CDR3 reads CASSLGGDSPQETQYF. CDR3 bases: TGTGCCAGCAGCTTAGGCGGGGACAGCCCCCAAGAGACCCAGTACTTC.